Below are 9 T cell receptor beta chains sequenced from a single sample in a study of T cells in Graves' hyperthyroidism and ophthalmopathy. The CDR3 regions of TCR beta were amplified from RNA transcripts. The HTBI primer set drove a first-round RT-PCR of the TCR CDR3. TCRdb called the multiplex PCR reads again in MiXCR, with one record for every CDR3 protein. The top ten clones hold 3% to 4.5% of a sample with approximately 400,000 distinct CDR3 sequences, roughly 19% of them seen once. Sequencing was carried out using blood. These receptors all come from a young woman with Graves' hyperthyroidism.

This clonotype was recorded many times. This sequence joins TRBV13 and TRBJ2-2; weak D call: TRBD1 (6 bases). The CDR3 has 14 residues. Germline-derived CDR1 and CDR2 are PRHDT and FYEKMQ (reference sequence). With 4 bases removed from V and 4 bases from J, the gap between germline ends came to 10 bases. In nucleotides, the CDR3 is TGTGCCAGCAGCTACCACAGGGTCACCGGGGAGCTGTTTTTT. It is translated as CASSYHRVTGELFF.

This clonotype has a count of ten or more. This chain joins TRBV6-1 and TRBJ2-2; no definite D call. The ends were cut back, 1 base at V and 1 base at J, with 4 bases in the middle. The CDR3 contains 14 residues. Germline V lookup: CDR1 MNHNS, CDR2 SASEGT. The CDR3 nucleotides read TGTGCCAGCAGTGAAGTACTGAACACCGGGGAGCTGTTTTTT. The encoded protein is CASSEVLNTGELFF.

This clonotype has ten or more counts. The chain carries TRBV6-5 and TRBJ2-7, with a tentative D call TRBD2 (6 bases). The germline gives CDR1 MNHEY, CDR2 SVGAGI. Trimming cost V 4 bases and J 0 bases, with 10 bases left between them. The CDR3 runs to 14 residues. CDR3 sequence reads: CASSWSSDSYEQYF. The CDR3 DNA reads as TGTGCCAGCAGTTGGTCTAGCGACTCCTACGAGCAGTACTTC.

Only a few counts were recorded for this clonotype. A much larger clone sits a single nucleotide away, making a read error possible. The CDR3 carries no conserved terminal phenylalanine or tryptophan, so it likely arises from a read error. This chain uses TRBV6-4 with TRBJ1-1; D may be TRBD1 (5 bases). This CDR3 is 15 amino acids long. The V and J ends lost 8 bases and 5 bases respectively, with 21 bases between them. Germline V gene data show CDR1 as MRHNA and CDR2 as SNTAGT. CDR3 loop: CASWISVGGLTEAFL. The CDR3 nucleotides are TGTGCCAGCTGGATTAGCGTTGGGGGTTTAACTGAAGCTTTCCTT.

At least ten counts were recorded for this clonotype. The V gene is TRBV7-8, the J gene TRBJ2-2; D uncertain. CDR1 is SGHVS and CDR2 is FQNEAQ in the germline V gene. Trimming stripped 3 bases from V and 1 base from J, with 9 bases between. CDR3 size: 15 residues. CDR3 protein: CASSFLSGNTGELFF. The CDR3 DNA is TGTGCCAGCAGCTTTCTCTCAGGGAACACCGGGGAGCTGTTTTTT.

V usage is TRBV28 and J usage is TRBJ1-5; 9 positions match TRBD1. The CDR3 spans 16 residues. V trimming: 6 bases; J trimming: 4 bases; junction bases outside the gene matches: 10. The V gene's germline CDR1 is MDHEN and CDR2 SYDVKM. The CDR3 sequence is CASSQTMTGGNQPQHF. The CDR3 nucleotides are TGTGCCAGCAGCCAAACAATGACAGGGGGTAATCAGCCCCAGCATTTT. Variable domain in full (rest from reference TRBV28 and TRBJ1-5): DVKVTQSSRYLVKRTGEKVFLECVQDMDHENMFWYRQDPGLGLRLIYFSYDVKMKEKGDIPEGYSVSREKKERFSLILESASTNQTSMYLCASSQTMTGGNQPQHFGDGTRLSIL.

This clonotype has at least ten counts. The gene calls are TRBV12-3 or TRBV12-4 and TRBJ2-7; 8 bases match TRBD1. Unmatched junction bases numbered 18, after V lost 3 bases and J lost 2 bases. The CDR3 has 19 amino acids. The CDR3 protein is CASSLPGHRDRRFPYEQYF. Written as DNA, the CDR3 is TGTGCCAGCAGTTTGCCAGGACACCGGGACAGGCGATTCCCCTACGAGCAGTACTTC.

V and J are TRBV20-1 and TRBJ2-2; D gene ambiguous. Looked up from germline, CDR1 is DFQATT and CDR2 is SNEGSKA (reference sequence). The CDR3 covers 15 residues. V gave up 0 bases and J gave up 3 bases, with 11 bases separating them. The CDR3 DNA reads as TGCAGTGCTAGAGATCCACGGAGCGACACCGGGGAGCTGTTTTTT. Amino acid sequence: CSARDPRSDTGELFF.

This chain uses TRBV28 with TRBJ1-2; D is unresolved. V was pared by 5 bases and J by 2 bases, with 15 bases between. Germline CDR1 reads MDHEN; CDR2 reads SYDVKM. The CDR3 runs 15 residues. The CDR3 is CASSRKEKGNYGYTF. The CDR3 region has the DNA TGTGCCAGCAGTAGGAAGGAGAAAGGAAACTATGGCTACACCTTC.